The 17 T cell receptor beta chains below come from one sample, sequenced in a study of cytomegalovirus exposure and HLA in healthy donors. PCR employed 60 Vbeta and 13 Jbeta primers. TCRdb keeps only in-frame clones here, not all; method: immunoSEQ multiplex PCR. Of roughly 100,000 clones in the sample, more than 75% were seen once. Sequences were obtained from PBMCs. All receptors derive from a woman aged 18-35 years in good health and CMV-seropositive.

V usage is TRBV19 and J usage is TRBJ1-3; 7 bases are a match to TRBD1. The V segment lost 3 bases and the J segment 5 bases; nucleotides outside the gene matches: 4. Germline-derived CDR1 and CDR2 are LNHDA and SQIVND (reference sequence). CDR3 length equals 14 residues. The CDR3 is CASSITTGRNTIYF. The CDR3 coding sequence is TGTGCCAGTAGTATTACGACAGGGAGAAACACCATATATTTT.

The chain couples TRBV2 to TRBJ2-1, with 8 bases aligning to TRBD1. Trimming took 7 bases from V and 3 from J; bases not matched to a gene: 2. The CDR3 totals 13 residues. Germline assignment: CDR1 SNHLY and CDR2 FYNNEI. The CDR3 sequence is CASNGQGYNEQFF. The CDR3 DNA reads TGTGCCAGCAATGGACAGGGCTACAATGAGCAGTTCTTC. Drawing the rest from reference TRBV2 and TRBJ2-1, the complete variable domain is EPEVTQTPSHQVTQMGQEVILRCVPISNHLYFYWYRQILGQKVEFLVSFYNNEISEKSEIFDDQFSVERPDGSNFTLKIRSTKLEDSAMYFCASNGQGYNEQFFGPGTRLTVL.

The J gene is TRBJ2-7, the V gene TRBV19; 7 bases line up with TRBD1. This CDR3 is built from 14 residues. The J segment lost 1 base and the V segment lost 0 bases, leaving 0 bases of the junction unmatched. CDR1 is LNHDA, CDR2 SQIVND, per germline (reference sequence). This CDR3 reads CASSIEQGSYEQYF. CDR3 coding DNA: TGTGCCAGTAGTATAGAACAGGGGTCCTACGAGCAGTACTTC.

This clone was recorded a few times. The rearrangement joins TRBV6-1 to TRBJ1-1; TRBD1 aligns across 7 bases. The CDR3 runs 14 residues. The V and J ends lost 2 bases and 10 bases, in that order; junction bases with no gene match: 10. The germline CDR1 and CDR2 sequences are MNHNS and SASEGT. CDR3 region: CASSESILGQRAFF. DNA for the CDR3: TGTGCCAGCAGTGAATCGATCTTGGGACAGAGAGCTTTCTTT.

The chain uses TRBV19 and TRBJ1-1; TRBD1 might be the D (6 bases). CDR3 length equals 16 residues. The V end lost 4 bases, the J end lost 1 base, and 16 bases lay between the germline ends. From germline, CDR1 is LNHDA and CDR2 SQIVND (reference sequence). The DNA of the CDR3 is TGTGCCAGTAGTACTAGACAGGACATACGGAACACTGAAGCTTTCTTT. It is translated as CASSTRQDIRNTEAFF.

J is TRBJ2-3 and V is TRBV5-1; D might be TRBD1 (6 bases). The germline gives CDR1 SGHRS, CDR2 YFSETQ. This CDR3 region has 14 residues. V was pared by 2 bases and J by 4 bases, with 11 bases between. The CDR3 DNA reads TGCGCCAGCAGCTTCCGGGACATATCAGATACGCAGTATTTT. Translated: CASSFRDISDTQYF.

A few counts support this clone. V usage is TRBV29-1 and J usage is TRBJ2-1; TRBD1 matches 9 bases. Germline V gene sequence: CDR1 SQVTM, CDR2 ANQGSEA. Trimming took 4 bases from V and 7 from J; bases not matched to a gene: 8. This CDR3 is built from 14 residues. For the CDR3, the DNA is TGCAGCGTTGGGGGGGGACAGGGAAGTAATGAGCAGTTCTTC. This translates into CSVGGGQGSNEQFF.

For the CDR3, the DNA is TGTGCCAGTAGTATTGATGGGGAGAACTATGGCTACACCTTC. It specifies CASSIDGENYGYTF. This chain joins TRBV19 and TRBJ1-2; D is ambiguous. Trimming took 3 bases from V and 2 from J, leaving 10 bases between them. Looked up from germline, CDR1 is LNHDA and CDR2 is SQIVND (reference sequence). The length of the CDR3 is 14 residues.

The chain carries TRBV4-3 and TRBJ2-3, with 9 nucleotides matching TRBD2. J lost 4 bases, V lost 9 bases, and 5 bases had no gene match. There are 13 residues in the CDR3. Germline lookup yields CDR1 LGHNA and CDR2 YSLEER. CDR3: CASSGSRADTQYF. In DNA, the CDR3 is TGCGCCAGTAGCGGGAGTAGGGCAGATACGCAGTATTTT.

The chain uses TRBV10-1 and TRBJ2-4; D unresolved. The V and J ends lost 3 bases and 8 bases respectively, with 11 bases between them. The CDR3 runs 13 residues. Germline lookup yields CDR1 WNHNN and CDR2 SYGVQD (reference sequence). The CDR3 sequence is CASSDVASHIQYF. The CDR3 nucleotides read TGCGCCAGCAGTGATGTGGCTAGTCACATTCAGTACTTC.

In its sample, this clone was seen a few times. The DNA is left out, because the CDR3 cannot be placed on it with certainty; the CDR3 is given as TCRdb lists it. The chain has TRBV2 and TRBJ1-4. In germline, CDR1 is SNHLY, CDR2 FYNNEI. The CDR3 is 12 amino acids long, termini counted. This chain's CDR3 is CASSVGEGSRFF.

The gene calls are TRBV6-5 and TRBJ1-6; D not certain. Trimming cost V 1 base and J 9 bases, with 10 bases left between them. There are 14 residues in the CDR3. Germline loops: CDR1 MNHEY, CDR2 SVGAGI. Here the CDR3 DNA reads TGTGCCAGCAGTTACTTATCGATCGGTTCACCCCTCCACTTT. Translating it yields CASSYLSIGSPLHF.

The gene calls are TRBV5-1 and TRBJ2-3; D perhaps matches TRBD1 (6 bases). The CDR3 runs to 16 residues. Trimming took off 4 bases at V and 2 bases at J, with 17 bases between the two ends. The germline V gene encodes CDR1 SGHRS and CDR2 YFSETQ. CDR3 residues: CASSRSGQGHTDTQYF. The CDR3 DNA follows: TGCGCCAGCAGCCGGTCCGGGCAGGGGCACACAGATACGCAGTATTTT.

The V call is TRBV4-1, the J call TRBJ2-6; 7 nucleotides align to TRBD1. This CDR3 has 17 residues. Trimming removed 4 bases from V and 1 base from J; junction bases left unmatched: 7. Germline lookup yields CDR1 MGHRA and CDR2 YSYEKL. The DNA of the CDR3 is TGCGCCAGCAGCCTACACAACAGGGGATCTGGGGCCAACGTCCTGACTTTC. Translation gives CASSLHNRGSGANVLTF.

This chain links TRBV11-1 with TRBJ2-5, with D uncertain. The CDR3 is 14 amino acids. Germline assignment: CDR1 SGHAT and CDR2 FQDESV (reference sequence). V dropped 5 bases and J dropped 5 bases, with 15 bases sitting between them. The CDR3 is CASSPQHTEETQYF. DNA of the CDR3: TGTGCCAGCAGCCCACAGCACACCGAGGAGACCCAGTACTTC.

This clone was recorded once. The V and J genes are TRBV7-2 and TRBJ2-7; TRBD2 is a possible D gene (5 bases). This CDR3 is built from 15 residues. Germline V CDR1 and CDR2: SGHTA, FQGNSA. V was clipped by 4 bases and J by 0 bases, with 13 bases between them. The CDR3 loop is CASSSRGSFSYEQYF. DNA of the CDR3: TGTGCCAGCAGCTCCCGAGGGTCCTTCTCCTACGAGCAGTACTTC. The whole variable domain, remainder taken from reference TRBV7-2 and TRBJ2-7, is GAGVSQSPSNKVTEKGKDVELRCDPISGHTALYWYRQSLGQGLEFLIYFQGNSAPDKSGLPSDRFSAERTGGSVSTLTIQRTQQEDSAVYLCASSSRGSFSYEQYFGPGTRLTVT.

This sequence joins TRBV6-5 and TRBJ2-5, with D possibly matching TRBD1 (5 bases). CDR3 size: 11 residues. Per germline, CDR1 MNHEY and CDR2 SVGAGI. Trimming took off 4 bases at V and 7 bases at J, with 7 bases between the two ends. The CDR3 nucleotides are TGTGCCAGCAGTTTTAGGGGGACCCAGTACTTC. This codes for CASSFRGTQYF.